Sequencing of this T cell receptor (beta chain) was carried out in a study of CXCR3-negative and CXCR3-positive naive CD8 T cells. Study-level results: Naive cells with CXCR3 showed TRB CDR3s that were more hydrophobic than those in CXCR3-negative naive cells.

The CDR3 is made up of 17 amino acids. Germline CDR1 reads SGHDT; CDR2 reads YYEEEE. A remark on this clonotype: No antigen is known for it.

TRB cDNA libraries were made by UMI-labeled 5' RACE. TCRdb re-called the 5' RACE reads, yielding one record per CDR3 amino acid sequence without DNA. Recorded for this sample: 150,000 to 160,000 distinct CDR3 sequences. The sample was naive CXCR3+ CD8+ T cells from blood. Subset indicated: CD45RO-CCR7+CD27+CD95- naive CD8+ T cells expressing CXCR3 (TNR3+). The rearrangement links TRBV5-6 to TRBJ1-1; no DNA is available, so the TRBD1 call from TCRdb remains unchecked. The TCR originated in a human donor in good health. Some clones in this sample may be carry-over from other donors' samples. The CDR3 is CASSPGTGVSFDTEAFF.